These 29 T cell receptor beta chains were sequenced from one sample in a study of identical twins. TCRdb reanalysed the 5' RACE reads using MiXCR and keeps one entry per CDR3 protein. The top ten hold around 1% of the sample, which has 500,000 to 550,000 distinct CDR3 sequences, less than 25% seen once. The same specimen was also included in a second study, on T cells expressing NK-cell markers.

Sequencing used CD4+ T cells sorted from blood. The receptors come from a young woman in good health.

The chain employs TRBV7-9 and TRBJ1-1; D uncertain. The V and J ends lost 2 bases and 5 bases respectively, with 9 bases between them. The germline CDR1 and CDR2 sequences are SEHNR and FQNEAQ (reference sequence). The CDR3 totals 13 residues. The DNA for the CDR3 is TGTGCCAGCAGCTTAATCGGGGAAACTGAAGCTTTCTTT. It is translated as CASSLIGETEAFF.

This clonotype has only a few counts. The chain uses TRBV5-1 and TRBJ2-1; weak D call: TRBD1 (6 bases). Per germline, CDR1 SGHRS and CDR2 YFSETQ. V was shortened by 4 bases and J by 3 bases, with 11 bases between the two germline ends. This CDR3 region has 14 residues. CDR3 region: CASSDGQYYNEQFF. In DNA, the CDR3 is TGCGCCAGCAGCGATGGACAGTACTACAATGAGCAGTTCTTC.

This clonotype was counted a few times. This sequence joins TRBV9 and TRBJ2-1, with 10 bases lining up with TRBD2. V lost 3 bases and J lost 6; bases outside the gene matches: 6. The CDR3 is 15 amino acids. Germline V gene data show CDR1 as SGDLS and CDR2 as YYNGEE. This CDR3 is CASSGPGLAANEQFF. In DNA, the CDR3 is TGTGCCAGCAGCGGACCCGGACTAGCGGCCAATGAGCAGTTCTTC.

The chain combines TRBV20-1 with TRBJ1-2; the D gene is possibly TRBD1 (5 bases). Germline CDR1 reads DFQATT; CDR2 reads SNEGSKA (reference sequence). This CDR3 is 13 amino acids long. Between the trimmed V and J ends, which lost 7 bases and 1 base, there was a span of 13 bases. CDR3 DNA sequence: TGCAGTGTCAGGGCGGGATTTAACTATGGCTACACCTTC. Translating it yields CSVRAGFNYGYTF.

The chain links TRBV20-1 to TRBJ2-3, with D unclear. Trimming left V 6 bases short and J 3 bases short, with 10 bases between. CDR1 and CDR2 from the germline V gene are DFQATT and SNEGSKA (reference sequence). The CDR3 is 12 residues long. CDR3 amino acids: CSANQPTDTQYF. The DNA for the CDR3 is TGCAGTGCAAACCAACCGACAGATACGCAGTATTTT.

This clonotype turned up a few times. This sequence joins TRBV4-2 and TRBJ2-3; D is possibly TRBD2 (5 bases). The ends were cut back, 1 base at V and 2 bases at J, with 16 bases in the middle. CDR1 and CDR2 from the germline V gene are LGHNA and YNFKEQ. The CDR3 extends over 17 amino acids. This CDR3 is CASSQAWTPGNTDTQYF. The CDR3 nucleotides are TGTGCCAGCAGCCAAGCATGGACTCCGGGGAACACAGATACGCAGTATTTT.

The genes are TRBV20-1 and TRBJ2-7, with D tentatively TRBD2 (6 bases). V was clipped by 4 bases and J by 3 bases, with 16 bases between them. The CDR3 sequence is 14 residues long. CDR1 and CDR2 from the germline V gene are DFQATT and SNEGSKA (reference sequence). The CDR3 DNA follows: TGCAGTGCTAATCCCCCGTTGGGGGGCTACGAGCAGTACTTC. Amino acid sequence: CSANPPLGGYEQYF.

This clonotype showed up just a few times. V is TRBV6-1 and J is TRBJ1-5; D is unresolved. The CDR3 has 14 residues. Germline CDR1 MNHNS, CDR2 SASEGT. Trimming took off 4 bases at V and 2 bases at J, with 9 bases between the two ends. CDR3 amino acids: CASSAQRGNQPQHF. DNA of the CDR3: TGTGCCAGCAGTGCCCAACGGGGCAATCAGCCCCAGCATTTT.

The chain employs TRBV20-1 and TRBJ2-5; the D is unclear. V lost 2 bases, J lost 2 bases, and 21 bases lay in between. Per germline, CDR1 DFQATT and CDR2 SNEGSKA (reference sequence). This CDR3 spans 17 amino acids. CDR3 DNA: TGCAGTGCTAGATCTGGCGCTTACGATATATCTCAAGAGACCCAGTACTTC. Translating it yields CSARSGAYDISQETQYF.

The gene calls are TRBV11-2 and TRBJ2-1; D not resolved. The CDR3 loop spans 12 amino acids. Trimming removed 6 bases at V and 8 bases at J, with 11 bases between. The germline V gene encodes CDR1 SGHAT and CDR2 FQNNGV. Written as DNA, the CDR3 is TGTGCCAGCAGGCCTCGCACCCATGAGCAGTTCTTC. The encoded protein is CASRPRTHEQFF.

V and J are TRBV11-2 and TRBJ2-6; no firm D call. The CDR3 spans 20 residues. Germline V gives CDR1 SGHAT, CDR2 FQNNGV. The V end was cut by 5 bases, the J end by 0 bases, with 23 bases between. Here the CDR3 DNA reads TGTGCCAGCAGCGGCCGGCTTATCAGGACCACCAACTCTGGGGCCAACGTCCTGACTTTC. As protein: CASSGRLIRTTNSGANVLTF.

This clonotype was counted ten times or more. J is TRBJ1-2 and V is TRBV29-1, with TRBD1 as a possible D gene (5 bases). Per germline, CDR1 SQVTM and CDR2 ANQGSEA. The CDR3 runs 10 residues. V was pared by 3 bases and J by 8 bases, with 7 bases between. The CDR3 bases are TGCAGCGTTGACGGGGGGGGCTACACCTTC. This gives the protein CSVDGGGYTF. The variable domain in full, completed from reference TRBV29-1 and TRBJ1-2, reads SAVISQKPSRDICQRGTSLTIQCQVDSQVTMMFWYRQQPGQSLTLIATANQGSEATYESGFVIDKFPISRPNLTFSTLTVSNMSPEDSSIYLCSVDGGGYTFGSGTRLTVV.

This clonotype appeared a few times. This sequence joins TRBV11-3 and TRBJ2-1; possibly TRBD1 or TRBD2 for D (6 bases each). V dropped 5 bases and J dropped 0 bases, with 17 bases sitting between them. The germline gives CDR1 SGHNT, CDR2 YENEEA. The CDR3 consists of 17 residues. CDR3 in amino acids: CASSLKPGAYSYNEQFF. The DNA of the CDR3 is TGTGCCAGCAGCCTGAAACCGGGGGCCTACTCCTACAATGAGCAGTTCTTC.

This clonotype was observed a handful of times. The gene calls are TRBV4-2 and TRBJ2-2; a possible D gene is TRBD2 (5 bases). Per the germline V gene, CDR1 is LGHNA and CDR2 is YNFKEQ. V was pared by 1 base and J by 3 bases, with 12 bases between. This CDR3 is built from 16 residues. The CDR3 DNA sequence: TGTGCCAGCAGCCAAGTACCAGCGGCAGACACCGGGGAGCTGTTTTTT. Translating gives CASSQVPAADTGELFF.

This clonotype was seen at least ten times. The chain employs TRBV6-1 and TRBJ1-1, with D possibly being TRBD1 (5 bases). The CDR3 sequence is 15 residues long. V was cut by 6 bases and J by 5 bases, with 19 bases left in between. The germline V gene has CDR1 MNHNS and CDR2 SASEGT. The CDR3 loop reads CASRGLQGGGTEAFF. CDR3 coding DNA: TGTGCCAGCAGGGGACTGCAGGGTGGGGGGACTGAAGCTTTCTTT.

This clonotype was seen a handful of times. The rearrangement links TRBV20-1 to TRBJ2-1; 12 positions match TRBD2. V shed 6 bases and J 7 bases; nucleotides not matched to a gene: 10. Germline V gene sequence: CDR1 DFQATT, CDR2 SNEGSKA (reference sequence). CDR3 length: 15 amino acids. As DNA, the CDR3 is TGCAGTGCGAGCCCGACTAGCGGGGGACAAAATGAGCAGTTCTTC. Protein: CSASPTSGGQNEQFF.

This chain joins TRBV20-1 and TRBJ2-7, with D unresolved. V gave up 5 bases and J gave up 6 bases, with 32 bases separating them. Germline CDR1 and CDR2: DFQATT and SNEGSKA (reference sequence). The CDR3 sequence is 18 residues long. The CDR3 loop reads CSAETVRPGFSSLGEQYF. The CDR3 nucleotides are TGCAGTGCTGAGACCGTACGGCCCGGGTTTAGTTCGTTGGGCGAGCAGTACTTC.

This clonotype was seen more than once but under ten times. The V call is TRBV19, the J call TRBJ2-2; 8 bases agree with TRBD1. This CDR3 comprises 15 residues. Germline CDR1 and CDR2: LNHDA and SQIVND (reference sequence). With 9 bases clipped from V and 5 bases from J, the junction kept 11 bases outside the gene matches. Here the CDR3 DNA reads TGTGCCAGCACCGCCGGACAGGGCAAAACCGGGGAGCTGTTTTTT. Translating it yields CASTAGQGKTGELFF.

Many counts were recorded for this clonotype. The chain links TRBV25-1 to TRBJ2-7; the D gene is possibly TRBD1 (6 bases). V was pared by 7 bases and J by 4 bases, with 11 bases between. Germline CDR1 is MGHDK and CDR2 is SYGVNS. CDR3 size: 12 residues. In nucleotides, the CDR3 is TGTGCCAGCAATGACAGGATGTACGAGCAGTACTTC. Amino acids: CASNDRMYEQYF.

The rearrangement uses TRBV20-1 and TRBJ2-7; D unresolved. Per the germline V gene, CDR1 is DFQATT and CDR2 is SNEGSKA (reference sequence). This CDR3 spans 13 amino acids. V lost 3 bases and J 3 bases, leaving 12 bases between the germline ends. CDR3 amino acids: CSARGLRNYEQYF. The CDR3 DNA reads TGCAGTGCTAGGGGCCTCCGCAACTACGAGCAGTACTTC.

This clonotype was found a few times. The rearrangement links TRBV7-2 to TRBJ1-6, with D uncertain. The CDR3 covers 12 residues. Germline V CDR1 and CDR2: SGHTA, FQGNSA. Deletions cut 6 bases from V and 6 bases from J, with 6 bases between. The DNA for the CDR3 is TGTGCCAGCAGTCGCCTTAATTCACCCCTCCACTTT. Its protein product is CASSRLNSPLHF.

The V and J genes are TRBV4-2 and TRBJ2-4, with D uncertain. The CDR3 loop spans 15 amino acids. Trimming took off 2 bases at V and 0 bases at J, with 8 bases between the two ends. Looked up from germline, CDR1 is LGHNA and CDR2 is YNFKEQ. The CDR3 coding sequence is TGTGCCAGCAGCCAAAGGGATTTAGCCAAAAACATTCAGTACTTC. Protein sequence: CASSQRDLAKNIQYF.

Only a few counts were recorded for this clonotype. The chain combines TRBV2 with TRBJ2-5; either TRBD1 or TRBD2 may fit D (6 bases each). The CDR3 extends over 14 amino acids. V gave up 7 bases and J gave up 2 bases, with 14 bases separating them. Germline loops: CDR1 SNHLY, CDR2 FYNNEI. This chain's CDR3 is CASTPWRGQETQYF. CDR3 nucleotides: TGTGCCAGCACCCCTTGGAGGGGGCAAGAGACCCAGTACTTC.

This clonotype was picked up one time. The chain joins TRBV10-3 to TRBJ1-2; D unresolved. CDR3 length: 12 amino acids. Germline V CDR1 and CDR2: ENHRY, SYGVKD. The germline V and J ends were trimmed by 6 bases and 8 bases, with 13 bases remaining between them. This CDR3 is CAISQELFGYTF. CDR3 sequence (DNA): TGTGCCATCAGCCAGGAATTGTTCGGCTACACCTTC.

Only a few counts were recorded for this clonotype. The chain employs TRBV18 and TRBJ2-1; 7 bases are a match to TRBD1. Unmatched junction bases numbered 6, after V lost 2 bases and J lost 5 bases. Germline V gene lookup returns CDR1 KGHSH and CDR2 LQKENI. The CDR3 is 15 residues long. DNA of the CDR3: TGTGCCAGCTCACCATTCGGGACAGCAAACAATGAGCAGTTCTTC. This translates into CASSPFGTANNEQFF.

A remark on this clonotype: One end of the junction varies from germline; a read error may be responsible. This rearrangement joins TRBV20-1 to TRBJ2-7, with TRBD2 identical over 9 bases. The CDR3 is made up of 13 amino acids. In germline, CDR1 is DFQATT, CDR2 SNEGSKA (reference sequence). The CDR3 loop is CSARMPSGKVGVF. DNA for the CDR3: TGCAGTGCTAGGATGCCTAGCGGGAAGGTGGGGGTATTC.

V is TRBV20-1 and J is TRBJ2-7, with 12 bases fitting TRBD2. Per the germline V gene, CDR1 is DFQATT and CDR2 is SNEGSKA (reference sequence). The V and J ends lost 0 bases and 7 bases, in that order; junction bases with no gene match: 13. The CDR3 is made up of 17 amino acids. CDR3 sequence reads: CSARDPTGLAGFREQYF. CDR3 in DNA: TGCAGTGCTAGAGACCCCACCGGACTAGCGGGATTTCGGGAGCAGTACTTC.

The chain employs TRBV2 and TRBJ1-3; D is possibly TRBD1 (6 bases). This CDR3 has 14 residues. Looked up from germline, CDR1 is SNHLY and CDR2 is FYNNEI. Trimming pared 1 base from V and 5 bases from J, leaving 9 bases between. As DNA, the CDR3 is TGTGCCAGCAGTGAAGACAGGGTCCGAAACACCATATATTTT. Its translation: CASSEDRVRNTIYF.

This clonotype was detected once. This chain uses TRBV27 with TRBJ2-7; a weak D match, TRBD1 (5 bases). The CDR3 spans 13 residues. Germline assignment: CDR1 MNHEY and CDR2 SMNVEV (reference sequence). Trimming stripped 6 bases from V and 7 bases from J, with 16 bases between. Here the CDR3 reads CASRAIGAGEQYF. The CDR3 bases are TGTGCCAGCAGAGCCATAGGGGCCGGGGAGCAGTACTTC.